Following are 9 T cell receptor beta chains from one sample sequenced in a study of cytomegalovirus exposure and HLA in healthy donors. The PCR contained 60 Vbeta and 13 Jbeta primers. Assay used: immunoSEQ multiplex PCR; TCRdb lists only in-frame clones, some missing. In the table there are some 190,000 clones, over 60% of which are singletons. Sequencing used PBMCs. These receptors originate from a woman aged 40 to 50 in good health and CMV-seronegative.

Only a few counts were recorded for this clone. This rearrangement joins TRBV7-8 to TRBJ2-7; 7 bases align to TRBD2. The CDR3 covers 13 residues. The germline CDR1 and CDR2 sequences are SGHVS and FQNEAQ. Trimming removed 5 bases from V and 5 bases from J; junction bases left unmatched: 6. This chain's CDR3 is CASSPRGVHEQYF. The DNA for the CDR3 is TGTGCCAGCAGCCCCCGGGGGGTACACGAGCAGTACTTC.

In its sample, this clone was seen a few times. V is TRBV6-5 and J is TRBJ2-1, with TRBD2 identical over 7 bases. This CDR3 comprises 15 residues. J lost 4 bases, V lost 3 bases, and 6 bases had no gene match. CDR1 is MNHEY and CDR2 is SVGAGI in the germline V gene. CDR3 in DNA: TGTGCCAGCAGTTATAGTGCGGGAGCGTACAATGAGCAGTTCTTC. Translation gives CASSYSAGAYNEQFF.

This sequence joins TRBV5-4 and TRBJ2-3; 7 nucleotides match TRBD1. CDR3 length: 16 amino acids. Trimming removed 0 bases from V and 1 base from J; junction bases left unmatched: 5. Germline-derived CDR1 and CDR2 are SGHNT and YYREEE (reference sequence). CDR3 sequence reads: CASSLGGTVGTDTQYF. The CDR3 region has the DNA TGTGCCAGCAGCTTGGGGGGGACAGTCGGCACAGATACGCAGTATTTT. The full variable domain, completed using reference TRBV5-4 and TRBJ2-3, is ETGVTQSPTHLIKTRGQQVTLRCSSQSGHNTVSWYQQALGQGPQFIFQYYREEENGRGNFPPRFSGLQFPNYSSELNVNALELDDSALYLCASSLGGTVGTDTQYFGPGTRLTVL.

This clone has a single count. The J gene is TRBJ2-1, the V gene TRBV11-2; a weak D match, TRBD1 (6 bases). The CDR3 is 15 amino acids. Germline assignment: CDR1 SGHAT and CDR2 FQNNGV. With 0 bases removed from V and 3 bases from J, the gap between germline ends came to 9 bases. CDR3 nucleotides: TGTGCCAGCAGCTTAGACGGCAGGGGCTACAATGAGCAGTTCTTC. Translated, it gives CASSLDGRGYNEQFF.

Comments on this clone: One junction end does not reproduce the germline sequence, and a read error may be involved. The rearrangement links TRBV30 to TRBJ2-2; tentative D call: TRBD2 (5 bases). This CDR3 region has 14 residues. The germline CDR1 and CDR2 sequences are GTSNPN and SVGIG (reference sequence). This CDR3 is CAWREDTNTGKLFF. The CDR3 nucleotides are TGTGCCTGGAGAGAAGACACGAACACCGGGAAGCTGTTTTTT.

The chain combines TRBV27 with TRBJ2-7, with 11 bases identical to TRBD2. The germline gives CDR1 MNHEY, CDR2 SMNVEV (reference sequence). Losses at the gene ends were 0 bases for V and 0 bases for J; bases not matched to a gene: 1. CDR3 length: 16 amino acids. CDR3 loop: CASSLSSGRASYEQYF. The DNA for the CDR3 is TGTGCCAGCAGTTTATCTAGCGGGAGGGCCTCCTACGAGCAGTACTTC.

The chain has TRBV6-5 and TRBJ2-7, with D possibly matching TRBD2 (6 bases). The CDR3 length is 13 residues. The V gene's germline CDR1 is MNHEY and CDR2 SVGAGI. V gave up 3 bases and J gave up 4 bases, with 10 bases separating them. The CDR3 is CASSYGGKYEQYF. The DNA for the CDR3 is TGTGCCAGCAGTTATGGAGGGAAATACGAGCAGTACTTC.

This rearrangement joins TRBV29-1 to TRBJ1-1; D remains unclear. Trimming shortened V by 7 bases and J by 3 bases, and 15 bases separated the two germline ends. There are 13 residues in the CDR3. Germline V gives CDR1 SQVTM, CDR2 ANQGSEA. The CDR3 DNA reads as TGCAGCGCCGTAATCCGGGAGTACACTGAAGCTTTCTTT. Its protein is CSAVIREYTEAFF.

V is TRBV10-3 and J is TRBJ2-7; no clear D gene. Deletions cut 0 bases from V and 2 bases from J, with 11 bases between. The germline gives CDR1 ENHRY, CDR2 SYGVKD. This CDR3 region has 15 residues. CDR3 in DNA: TGTGCCATCAGTGAGTCGGCAGGCTACACCTACGAGCAGTACTTC. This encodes CAISESAGYTYEQYF.